The 26 T cell receptor beta chains reported below all come from one sample, sequenced in a study of follicular helper T cells after annual influenza vaccination. TCRdb's copy holds only in-frame clones and misses some; the assay was immunoSEQ multiplex PCR. The data hold a few thousand clones, with around 80% observed a single time. Time point described: 2014-2015 season, pre-vaccination. Sample: CXCR5+ CD38- circulating T follicular helper cells from blood, taken on the day of influenza vaccination. The subset here: circulating Tfh, non-naive CD4+CXCR5+PD-1+ (ICOS+CD38+ or ICOS-CD38-). The receptors here all came from an adult who received the influenza vaccine.

V gene TRBV6-1 combines with J gene TRBJ2-7, with D unclear. The germline CDR1 and CDR2 sequences are MNHNS and SASEGT. This CDR3 contains 13 residues. With 2 bases removed from V and 4 bases from J, the gap between germline ends came to 9 bases. The CDR3 DNA reads TGTGCCAGCAGTGAACCCGGCAAGTACGAGCAGTACTTC. Protein product: CASSEPGKYEQYF.

The CDR3 spells CATSRDQGLFSGNTIYF. For the CDR3, the DNA is TGTGCCACCAGCAGAGACCAGGGGCTCTTCTCTGGAAACACCATATATTTT. J is TRBJ1-3 and V is TRBV15; D might be TRBD1 (6 bases). Germline-derived CDR1 and CDR2 are LNHNV and YYDKDF (reference sequence). CDR3 size: 17 residues. The V gene lost 0 bases and the J gene lost 0 bases, with 12 bases spanning the gap. Variable domain in full (rest from reference TRBV15 and TRBJ1-3): DAMVIQNPRYQVTQFGKPVTLSCSQTLNHNVMYWYQQKSSQAPKLLFHYYDKDFNNEADTPDNFQSRRPNTSFCFLDIRSPGLGDTAMYLCATSRDQGLFSGNTIYFGEGSWLTVV.

The chain employs TRBV5-4 and TRBJ1-2; D is unclear. The V end lost 0 bases, the J end lost 4 bases, and 13 bases lay between the germline ends. This CDR3 is 15 amino acids long. Germline-derived CDR1 and CDR2 are SGHNT and YYREEE (reference sequence). Here the CDR3 DNA reads TGTGCCAGCAGCTTGGGTGGCAGCCAACCCTATGGCTACACCTTC. Translating it yields CASSLGGSQPYGYTF.

The chain employs TRBV19 and TRBJ2-1; maybe TRBD1 (6 bases). CDR1 LNHDA and CDR2 SQIVND come from the germline V gene (reference sequence). V shed 7 bases and J shed 9 bases, with 25 bases lying between them. The CDR3 is made up of 16 amino acids. The CDR3 loop is CASIVEGGNHEGEQFF. The CDR3 nucleotides are TGTGCCAGTATTGTCGAAGGGGGTAATCACGAAGGTGAGCAGTTCTTC.

This chain links TRBV7-3 with TRBJ2-5; D might be TRBD2 (6 bases). Germline-derived CDR1 and CDR2 are SGHTA and FQGTGA. There are 13 residues in the CDR3. Trimming cost V 5 bases and J 1 base, with 8 bases left between them. CDR3 sequence (DNA): TGTGCCAGCAGCCGGACTACCCAAGAGACCCAGTACTTC. This translates into CASSRTTQETQYF.

J is TRBJ1-2 and V is TRBV19; D is ambiguous. Trimming stripped 3 bases from V and 10 bases from J, with 9 bases between. The germline V gene has CDR1 LNHDA and CDR2 SQIVND (reference sequence). The CDR3 runs to 11 residues. The CDR3 here is CASSMARDYTF. CDR3 nucleotide sequence: TGTGCCAGTAGTATGGCGCGGGACTACACCTTC.

V gene TRBV7-6 combines with J gene TRBJ2-7; D possibly matches TRBD1 or TRBD2 (5 bases each). CDR3 length: 15 residues. The V gene's germline CDR1 is SGHVS and CDR2 FNYEAQ. Trimming removed 5 bases from V and 6 bases from J, with 20 bases in between. Here the CDR3 DNA reads TGTGCCAGCAGCGCAACCCTGGGACCCGTAAGCGAGCAGTACTTC. The encoded protein is CASSATLGPVSEQYF.

The J gene is TRBJ2-7, the V gene TRBV6-5, with 8 bases matching TRBD1. Germline V CDR1 and CDR2: MNHEY, SVGAGI. This CDR3 has 15 residues. V lost 2 bases, J lost 2 bases, and 5 bases stayed unmatched. CDR3 residues: CASSYEGTGPYEQYF. As DNA, the CDR3 is TGTGCCAGCAGTTACGAGGGGACAGGTCCCTACGAGCAGTACTTC.

This rearrangement joins TRBV6-9 to TRBJ1-2; D perhaps matches TRBD1 (5 bases). V was shortened by 5 bases and J by 0 bases, with 13 bases between the two germline ends. The length of the CDR3 is 15 residues. Germline loops: CDR1 MNHGY, CDR2 SVAAGI. As DNA, the CDR3 is TGTGCCAGCAGTACGTGGACACCAGCTAACTATGGCTACACCTTC. Translation gives CASSTWTPANYGYTF.

The rearrangement uses TRBV5-3 and TRBJ2-1; 7 bases map to TRBD1. TRBV5-3 is identified as an open reading frame with a role that is uncertain. This CDR3 has 13 residues. The V segment lost 4 bases and the J segment 12 bases; nucleotides outside the gene matches: 10. The CDR3 nucleotides are TGTGCCAGAAGCATCCCCCAGGGGACAGTGCAGTTCTTC. Translated: CARSIPQGTVQFF.

The CDR3 loop reads CASSPDRRETQYF. The DNA of the CDR3 is TGTGCCAGCAGCCCCGACAGGCGGGAGACCCAGTACTTC. The V gene is TRBV7-6, the J gene TRBJ2-5; D is possibly TRBD1 (6 bases). This CDR3 has 13 amino acids. Germline-derived CDR1 and CDR2 are SGHVS and FNYEAQ. Trimming removed 5 bases from V and 5 bases from J, with 12 bases in between.

The chain recombines TRBV4-3 with TRBJ2-2, with 9 bases matching TRBD2. Germline-derived CDR1 and CDR2 are LGHNA and YSLEER. This CDR3 has 17 residues. Unmatched junction bases numbered 8, after V lost 0 bases and J lost 6 bases. The CDR3 region has the DNA TGCGCCAGCAGCCAAGATCGCAATAGCGGGGGACCCGGGGAGCTGTTTTTT. Its translation is CASSQDRNSGGPGELFF.

The V and J genes are TRBV5-1 and TRBJ1-2; D not resolved. CDR3 length equals 13 residues. CDR1 SGHRS and CDR2 YFSETQ come from the germline V gene. Trimming pared 3 bases from V and 6 bases from J, leaving 12 bases between. The CDR3 spells CASSWAPEDGYTF. In nucleotides, the CDR3 is TGCGCCAGCAGCTGGGCCCCAGAAGATGGCTACACCTTC.

This chain joins TRBV9 and TRBJ2-3; TRBD2 matches at 7 bases. The germline V gene has CDR1 SGDLS and CDR2 YYNGEE. The ends lost 3 bases at V and 6 bases at J; junction bases unmatched: 7. This CDR3 spans 14 amino acids. The DNA for the CDR3 is TGTGCCAGCAGCGCCGGGACTAACATGGATACGCAGTATTTT. Translation: CASSAGTNMDTQYF.

The chain joins TRBV18 to TRBJ1-2; 7 positions match TRBD1. The CDR3 totals 15 residues. Germline loops: CDR1 KGHSH, CDR2 LQKENI. Trimming cost V 3 bases and J 4 bases; bases outside gene matches: 8. CDR3 sequence: CASSPGTDSSYGYTF. CDR3 bases: TGTGCCAGCTCACCTGGGACAGATTCTTCCTATGGCTACACCTTC.

The V call is TRBV27, the J call TRBJ2-5; D is possibly TRBD1 or TRBD2 (6 bases each). The CDR3 extends over 15 amino acids. The ends were cut back, 6 bases at V and 1 base at J, with 15 bases in the middle. Germline CDR1 reads MNHEY; CDR2 reads SMNVEV (reference sequence). The CDR3 region has the DNA TGTGCCAGCAGGAGGGGGGCCCTACCCCAAGAGACCCAGTACTTC. Protein sequence: CASRRGALPQETQYF.

The chain has TRBV7-2 and TRBJ2-7, with 8 bases fitting TRBD2. CDR3 length equals 16 residues. Trimming at V came to 1 base and at J to 1 base, leaving 6 bases not matched to a gene. In germline, CDR1 is SGHTA, CDR2 FQGNSA. The CDR3 nucleotides read TGTGCCAGCAGCTTAGGAGTCGGGGGGGCATCCTACGAGCAGTACTTC. Translation: CASSLGVGGASYEQYF. Combining the CDR3 with reference TRBV7-2 and TRBJ2-7 gives the whole variable domain GAGVSQSPSNKVTEKGKDVELRCDPISGHTALYWYRQSLGQGLEFLIYFQGNSAPDKSGLPSDRFSAERTGGSVSTLTIQRTQQEDSAVYLCASSLGVGGASYEQYFGPGTRLTVT.

This clone has just one count. J is TRBJ2-6 and V is TRBV5-5; a possible D gene is TRBD1 (5 bases). With 0 bases removed from V and 5 bases from J, the gap between germline ends came to 9 bases. Germline V CDR1 and CDR2: SGHKS, YYEKEE (reference sequence). CDR3 size: 15 residues. CDR3 DNA sequence: TGTGCCAGCAGCTTGGGGGGCTCGAGGGCCAACGTCCTGACTTTC. This sequence encodes CASSLGGSRANVLTF.

The CDR3 DNA sequence: TGTGCCAGCATGGCAAATATGAACACTGAAGCTTTCTTT. This encodes CASMANMNTEAFF. The gene calls are TRBV2 and TRBJ1-1; D is unclear. The CDR3 consists of 13 residues. V lost 7 bases, J lost 0 bases, and 9 bases lay in between. Germline V CDR1 and CDR2: SNHLY, FYNNEI.

J is TRBJ1-2 and V is TRBV7-8; 9 nucleotides match TRBD1. Germline CDR1 SGHVS, CDR2 FQNEAQ. The J segment lost 3 bases and the V segment lost 5 bases, leaving 4 bases of the junction unmatched. CDR3 length: 14 residues. In DNA, the CDR3 is TGTGCCAGCAGCGCAGGACAGGGGCACTATGGCTACACCTTC. Translation: CASSAGQGHYGYTF.

The chain combines TRBV6-5 with TRBJ1-3; D gene uncertain. Germline V lookup: CDR1 MNHEY, CDR2 SVGAGI. The CDR3 has 15 residues. Trimming took 0 bases from V and 4 from J, leaving 10 bases between them. CDR3 sequence reads: CASSYSFGSGNTIYF. CDR3 nucleotide sequence: TGTGCCAGCAGTTACTCGTTTGGTTCAGGAAACACCATATATTTT.

The chain recombines TRBV5-6 with TRBJ2-3, with 8 bases matching TRBD2. The CDR3 is 16 residues long. Germline V gene lookup returns CDR1 SGHDT and CDR2 YYEEEE. The V segment lost 4 bases and the J segment 4 bases; nucleotides outside the gene matches: 11. This CDR3 is CASSTPGTRFADTQYF. The CDR3 DNA follows: TGTGCCAGCAGCACCCCCGGGACTAGGTTCGCAGATACGCAGTATTTT. The full variable domain, rest sourced from reference TRBV5-6 and TRBJ2-3, is DAGVTQSPTHLIKTRGQQVTLRCSPKSGHDTVSWYQQALGQGPQFIFQYYEEEERQRGNFPDRFSGHQFPNYSSELNVNALLLGDSALYLCASSTPGTRFADTQYFGPGTRLTVL.

In its sample, this clone was seen a few times. The chain employs TRBV5-4 and TRBJ2-2; D gene unclear. V lost 0 bases, J lost 0 bases, and 12 bases lay in between. The germline gives CDR1 SGHNT, CDR2 YYREEE (reference sequence). This CDR3 is built from 17 residues. The CDR3 here is CASSLGGTAANTGELFF. CDR3 DNA: TGTGCCAGCAGCTTGGGTGGTACGGCCGCGAACACCGGGGAGCTGTTTTTT.

The chain employs TRBV7-2 and TRBJ1-5; 10 positions match TRBD1. This CDR3 spans 15 amino acids. With 5 bases clipped from V and 3 bases from J, the junction kept 4 bases outside the gene matches. Germline V lookup: CDR1 SGHTA, CDR2 FQGNSA. CDR3 sequence reads: CASSMDRGDNQPQHF. The CDR3 DNA reads as TGTGCCAGCAGCATGGACAGGGGGGACAATCAGCCCCAGCATTTT.

This clone was detected only a few times. The chain has TRBV4-2 and TRBJ1-2; D call uncertain. The length of the CDR3 is 12 residues. Trimming pared 7 bases from V and 7 bases from J, leaving 13 bases between. Germline CDR1 is LGHNA and CDR2 is YNFKEQ. CDR3 DNA: TGTGCCAGCACCTCTACGACGGGTGGCTACACCTTC. The encoded protein is CASTSTTGGYTF.

The chain links TRBV18 to TRBJ2-5; no clear D. There are 12 residues in the CDR3. Trimming left V 3 bases short and J 5 bases short, with 7 bases between. The germline CDR1 and CDR2 sequences are KGHSH and LQKENI. The CDR3: CASSPHVETQYF. The CDR3 DNA is TGTGCCAGCTCACCGCACGTCGAGACCCAGTACTTC.